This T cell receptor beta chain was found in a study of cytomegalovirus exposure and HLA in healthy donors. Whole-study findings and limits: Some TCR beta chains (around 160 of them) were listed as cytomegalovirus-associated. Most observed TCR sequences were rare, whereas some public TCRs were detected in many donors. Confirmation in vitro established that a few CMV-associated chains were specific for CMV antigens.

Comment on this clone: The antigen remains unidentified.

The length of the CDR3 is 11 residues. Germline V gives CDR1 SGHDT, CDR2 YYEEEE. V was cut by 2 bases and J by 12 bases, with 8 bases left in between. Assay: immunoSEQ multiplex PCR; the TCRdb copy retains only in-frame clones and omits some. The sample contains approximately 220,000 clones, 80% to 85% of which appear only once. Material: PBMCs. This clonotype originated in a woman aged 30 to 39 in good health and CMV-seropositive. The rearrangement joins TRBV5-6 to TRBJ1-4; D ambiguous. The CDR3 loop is CASSFADELFF. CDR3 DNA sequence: TGTGCCAGCAGCTTCGCGGACGAACTGTTTTTT. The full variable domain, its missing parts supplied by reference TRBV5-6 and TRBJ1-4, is DAGVTQSPTHLIKTRGQQVTLRCSPKSGHDTVSWYQQALGQGPQFIFQYYEEEERQRGNFPDRFSGHQFPNYSSELNVNALLLGDSALYLCASSFADELFFGSGTQLSVL.